What follows describes a single T cell receptor (beta chain). These data originate in a study of blood T cell repertoires in COVID-19. As for the study in general: The analysed material was cDNA or gDNA that came from T cells, B-cell-depleted T cells, or PBMCs.

The CDR3 covers 16 residues. Germline V lookup: CDR1 LGHDT, CDR2 YNNKEL (reference sequence). After removal of 3 bases from V and 6 bases from J, the junction contained 9 bases not matched to a gene. TCRdb keeps only in-frame clones here, not all; method: immunoSEQ multiplex PCR. The sample lists around 64,000 clones, roughly 87% occurring once. The TCR comes from a man older than 75 in a cohort sampled during active COVID-19. Sequenced sample: peripheral blood. The chain recombines TRBV3-1 (or the pseudogene TRBV3-2) with TRBJ2-1; 9 nucleotides line up with TRBD2. In DNA form, the CDR3 reads TGTGCCAGCAGCCATAAGACTAGCGGCCCCATCAATGAGCAGTTCTTC. Protein: CASSHKTSGPINEQFF.